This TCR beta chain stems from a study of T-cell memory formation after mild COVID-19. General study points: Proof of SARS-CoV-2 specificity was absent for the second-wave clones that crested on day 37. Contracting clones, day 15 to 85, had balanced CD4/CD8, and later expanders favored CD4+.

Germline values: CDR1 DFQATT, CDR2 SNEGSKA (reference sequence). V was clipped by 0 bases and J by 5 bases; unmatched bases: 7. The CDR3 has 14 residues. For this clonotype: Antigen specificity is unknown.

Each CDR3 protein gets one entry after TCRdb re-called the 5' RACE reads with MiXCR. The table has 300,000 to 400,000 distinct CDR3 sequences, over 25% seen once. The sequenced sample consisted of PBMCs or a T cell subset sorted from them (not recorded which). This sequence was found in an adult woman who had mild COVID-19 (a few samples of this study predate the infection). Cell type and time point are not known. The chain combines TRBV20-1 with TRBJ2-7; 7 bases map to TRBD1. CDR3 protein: CSARDPRTGNEQYF. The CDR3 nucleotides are TGCAGTGCTAGAGATCCCAGGACAGGTAACGAGCAGTACTTC.